The 11 T cell receptor beta chains listed next were all sequenced from one sample in a study of CD4 T cells in relation to SARS-CoV-2 and coronaviruses. Before the COVID-19 pandemic, during about 2011-2019, CD4+ T cells were taken from unexposed donors. The cells were cultured for over eight days before CD4+ T cells were isolated. Their antigen targets remain unknown. TCRdb's copy holds only in-frame clones and misses some; the assay was immunoSEQ multiplex PCR. The top ten clones hold 25% to 35% of a sample with roughly 18,000 clones, over 80% of them seen once. Source material: CD4+ T cells from PBMCs, cultured in vitro. The source of these receptors is a human donor in good health.

The rearrangement links TRBV25-1 to TRBJ1-1, with D possibly being TRBD1 (5 bases). Germline values: CDR1 MGHDK, CDR2 SYGVNS. The V gene lost 4 bases and the J gene lost 4 bases, with 7 bases spanning the gap. The CDR3 contains 12 residues. The CDR3: CASSVDITEAFF. The CDR3 DNA follows: TGTGCCAGCAGTGTGGACATCACTGAAGCTTTCTTT.

CDR3 sequence (DNA): TGCGCCAGCAGCCGAGGCCCAGCGGGAGCACGCAATGAGCAGTTCTTC. Translating gives CASSRGPAGARNEQFF. The chain couples TRBV4-1 to TRBJ2-1; 8 bases fit TRBD2. The trim removed 4 bases at V and 6 bases at J, leaving 11 bases unmatched. Per germline, CDR1 MGHRA and CDR2 YSYEKL. The CDR3 runs 16 residues.

The chain uses TRBV18 and TRBJ2-7; a possible D gene is TRBD1 (6 bases). Looked up from germline, CDR1 is KGHSH and CDR2 is LQKENI. The CDR3 extends over 15 amino acids. The ends were cut back, 4 bases at V and 0 bases at J, with 13 bases in the middle. The CDR3 bases are TGTGCCAGCTCACTTCAACCGGACAGCTCCTACGAGCAGTACTTC. Amino acids: CASSLQPDSSYEQYF.

In its sample, this clone was seen a few times. The V and J genes are TRBV5-4 and TRBJ1-6; TRBD1 matches at 7 bases. This CDR3 has 14 amino acids. J was trimmed by 7 bases and V by 4 bases; bases with no gene match: 5. Germline V gene data show CDR1 as SGHNT and CDR2 as YYREEE (reference sequence). CDR3: CASSPGGANSPLHF. The CDR3 region has the DNA TGTGCCAGCAGCCCAGGGGGAGCGAATTCACCCCTCCACTTT.

The genes are TRBV3-1 (or the pseudogene TRBV3-2) and TRBJ2-1; 10 bases fit TRBD2. The V gene end was trimmed by 1 base and the J gene end by 12 bases; junction bases not matched to a gene: 12. The CDR3 extends over 16 amino acids. Germline CDR1 and CDR2: LGHDT and YNNKEL (reference sequence). The CDR3 protein is CASSQVRTSGSGGQFF. The CDR3 nucleotides read TGTGCCAGCAGCCAAGTGAGGACTAGCGGTTCCGGGGGGCAGTTCTTC.

V and J are TRBV5-6 and TRBJ1-5; D uncertain. The V end was cut by 4 bases, the J end by 8 bases, with 13 bases between. Germline values: CDR1 SGHDT, CDR2 YYEEEE. The CDR3 spans 13 residues. CDR3 region: CASSPMKKEPQHF. CDR3 sequence (DNA): TGTGCCAGCAGCCCCATGAAGAAGGAGCCCCAGCATTTT.

The chain links TRBV19 to TRBJ1-5; 12 nucleotides match TRBD1. The J segment lost 7 bases and the V segment lost 4 bases, leaving 5 bases of the junction unmatched. The germline gives CDR1 LNHDA, CDR2 SQIVND (reference sequence). CDR3 size: 15 residues. CDR3 protein: CASSTGTGGGQPQHF. CDR3 nucleotide sequence: TGTGCCAGTAGTACCGGGACAGGGGGCGGCCAGCCCCAGCATTTT. Based on the CDR3 plus reference TRBV19 and TRBJ1-5, the full variable domain is DGGITQSPKYLFRKEGQNVTLSCEQNLNHDAMYWYRQDPGQGLRLIYYSQIVNDFQKGDIAEGYSVSREKKESFPLTVTSAQKNPTAFYLCASSTGTGGGQPQHFGDGTRLSIL.

The J gene is TRBJ2-7, the V gene TRBV7-6; tentative D call: TRBD1 (6 bases). CDR3 length: 14 residues. V was cut by 3 bases and J by 2 bases, with 11 bases left in between. Germline V lookup: CDR1 SGHVS, CDR2 FNYEAQ. CDR3: CASSFTGRAYEQYF. In DNA form, the CDR3 reads TGTGCCAGCAGCTTCACAGGGAGAGCCTACGAGCAGTACTTC.

The CDR3 bases are TGTGCCAGCAGCTTAGGGGGGCTGTTAAGCCTGGGCACAGATACGCAGTATTTT. Its protein is CASSLGGLLSLGTDTQYF. V gene TRBV13 combines with J gene TRBJ2-3; D may be TRBD1 (5 bases). The length of the CDR3 is 18 residues. Per the germline V gene, CDR1 is PRHDT and CDR2 is FYEKMQ (reference sequence). The ends were cut back, 0 bases at V and 1 base at J, with 17 bases in the middle.

By share of the sample, this clone is medium-sized. The V call is TRBV3-1 (or the pseudogene TRBV3-2), the J call TRBJ2-1; 10 positions agree with TRBD2. The germline V gene has CDR1 LGHDT and CDR2 YNNKEL (reference sequence). V lost 1 base to trimming and J lost 9 bases; unmatched junction nucleotides: 6. The CDR3 is 15 amino acids. In nucleotides, the CDR3 is TGTGCCAGCAGCCAAGCCCTAGCGGGAGTTACTGAGCAGTTCTTC. This translates into CASSQALAGVTEQFF.

The rearrangement links TRBV10-3 to TRBJ2-7; the match to TRBD1 covers 9 bases. The J segment lost 2 bases and the V segment lost 2 bases, leaving 7 bases of the junction unmatched. The CDR3 is made up of 16 amino acids. Germline CDR1 and CDR2: ENHRY and SYGVKD. The CDR3: CAISEGTGWSAYEQYF. Here the CDR3 DNA reads TGTGCCATCAGTGAGGGGACAGGGTGGAGCGCCTACGAGCAGTACTTC.